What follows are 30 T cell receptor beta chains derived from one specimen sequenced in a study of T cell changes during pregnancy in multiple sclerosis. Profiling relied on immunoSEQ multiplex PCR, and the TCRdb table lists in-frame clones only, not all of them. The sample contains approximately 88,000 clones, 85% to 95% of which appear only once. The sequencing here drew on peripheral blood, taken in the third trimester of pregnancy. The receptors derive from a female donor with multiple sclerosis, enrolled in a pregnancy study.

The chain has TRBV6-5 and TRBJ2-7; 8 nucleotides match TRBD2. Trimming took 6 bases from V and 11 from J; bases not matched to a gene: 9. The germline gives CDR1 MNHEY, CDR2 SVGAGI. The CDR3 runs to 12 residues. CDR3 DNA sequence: TGTGCCAGCAGCAAACGGGGGGGCCTGGAGTACTTC. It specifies CASSKRGGLEYF.

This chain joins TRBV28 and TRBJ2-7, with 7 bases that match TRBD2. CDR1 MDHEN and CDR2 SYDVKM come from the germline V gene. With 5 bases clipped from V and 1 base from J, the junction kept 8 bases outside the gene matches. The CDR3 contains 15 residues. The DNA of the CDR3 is TGTGCCAGCAGTCAACGGGGAGGGCCATCCTACGAGCAGTACTTC. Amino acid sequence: CASSQRGGPSYEQYF.

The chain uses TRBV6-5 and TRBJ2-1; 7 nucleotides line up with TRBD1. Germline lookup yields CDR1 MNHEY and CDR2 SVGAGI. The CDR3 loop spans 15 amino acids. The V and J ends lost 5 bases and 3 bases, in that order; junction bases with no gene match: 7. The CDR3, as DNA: TGTGCCAGCAGTCATCCGGGACAGAACTACAATGAGCAGTTCTTC. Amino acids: CASSHPGQNYNEQFF.

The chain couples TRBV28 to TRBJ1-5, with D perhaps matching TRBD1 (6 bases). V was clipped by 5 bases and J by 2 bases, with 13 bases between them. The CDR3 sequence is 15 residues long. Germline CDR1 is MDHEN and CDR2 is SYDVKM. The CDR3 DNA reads TGTGCCAGCAGTATTTGGACAGTGGGCAATCAGCCCCAGCATTTT. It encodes CASSIWTVGNQPQHF.

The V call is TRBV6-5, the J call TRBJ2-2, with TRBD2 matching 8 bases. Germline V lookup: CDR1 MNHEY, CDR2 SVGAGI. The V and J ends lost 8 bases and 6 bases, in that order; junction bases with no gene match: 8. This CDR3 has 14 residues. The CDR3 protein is CASAGLARSGELFF. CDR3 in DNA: TGTGCCAGCGCTGGACTAGCCAGATCCGGGGAGCTGTTTTTT.

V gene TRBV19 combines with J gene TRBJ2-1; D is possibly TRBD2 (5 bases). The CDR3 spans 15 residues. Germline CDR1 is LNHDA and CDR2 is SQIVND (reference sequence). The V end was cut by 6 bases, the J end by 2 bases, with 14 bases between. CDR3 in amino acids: CASRDSGVTYNEQFF. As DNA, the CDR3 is TGTGCCAGTAGAGACTCCGGGGTCACCTACAATGAGCAGTTCTTC.

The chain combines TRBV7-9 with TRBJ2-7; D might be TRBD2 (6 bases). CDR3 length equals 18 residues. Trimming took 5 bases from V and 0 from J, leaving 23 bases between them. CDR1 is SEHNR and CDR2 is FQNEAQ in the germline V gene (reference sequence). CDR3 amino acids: CASSPILRVGEVSYEQYF. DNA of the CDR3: TGTGCCAGCAGCCCTATACTCCGTGTGGGGGAGGTCTCCTACGAGCAGTACTTC.

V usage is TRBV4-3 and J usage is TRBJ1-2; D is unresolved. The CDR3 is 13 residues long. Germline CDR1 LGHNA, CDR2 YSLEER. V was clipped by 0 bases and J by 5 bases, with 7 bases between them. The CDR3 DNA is TGCGCCAGCAGCCAAGATCGAGGGTATGGCTACACCTTC. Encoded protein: CASSQDRGYGYTF.

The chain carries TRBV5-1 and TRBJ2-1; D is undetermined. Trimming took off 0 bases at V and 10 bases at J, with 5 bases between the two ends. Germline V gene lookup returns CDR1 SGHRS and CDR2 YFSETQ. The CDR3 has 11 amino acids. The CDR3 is CASSLVREQFF. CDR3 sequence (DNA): TGCGCCAGCAGCTTGGTGCGGGAGCAGTTCTTC.

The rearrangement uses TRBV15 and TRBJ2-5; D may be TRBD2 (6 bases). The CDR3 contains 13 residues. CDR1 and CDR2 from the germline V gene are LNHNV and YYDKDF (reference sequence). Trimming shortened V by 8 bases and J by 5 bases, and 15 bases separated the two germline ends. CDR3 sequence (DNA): TGTGCCACCCAAGGGGAGGTTTGGGAGACCCAGTACTTC. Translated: CATQGEVWETQYF.

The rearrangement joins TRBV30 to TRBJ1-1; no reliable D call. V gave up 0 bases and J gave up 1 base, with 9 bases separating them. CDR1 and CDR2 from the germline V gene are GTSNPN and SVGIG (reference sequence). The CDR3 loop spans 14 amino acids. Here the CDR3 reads CAWSVRVSNTEAFF. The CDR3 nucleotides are TGTGCCTGGAGTGTACGAGTTTCGAACACTGAAGCTTTCTTT.

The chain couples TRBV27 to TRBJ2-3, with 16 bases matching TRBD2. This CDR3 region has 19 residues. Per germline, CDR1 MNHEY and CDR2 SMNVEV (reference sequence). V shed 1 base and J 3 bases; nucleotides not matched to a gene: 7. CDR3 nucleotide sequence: TGTGCCAGCAGTTTATACGGGACTAGCGGGAGGGCCAGAACAGATACGCAGTATTTT. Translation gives CASSLYGTSGRARTDTQYF.

CDR3 DNA: TGCGCCAGCAGCTTGGGGGGACAGGGGGTTGGGGAGCAGTACTTC. It codes for CASSLGGQGVGEQYF. The chain is built from TRBV5-1 and TRBJ2-7; 11 nucleotides align to TRBD1. The trim removed 0 bases at V and 7 bases at J, leaving 6 bases unmatched. The germline gives CDR1 SGHRS, CDR2 YFSETQ. There are 15 residues in the CDR3. The variable domain in full, with the rest retrieved from reference TRBV5-1 and TRBJ2-7, is KAGVTQTPRYLIKTRGQQVTLSCSPISGHRSVSWYQQTPGQGLQFLFEYFSETQRNKGNFPGRFSGRQFSNSRSEMNVSTLELGDSALYLCASSLGGQGVGEQYFGPGTRLTVT.

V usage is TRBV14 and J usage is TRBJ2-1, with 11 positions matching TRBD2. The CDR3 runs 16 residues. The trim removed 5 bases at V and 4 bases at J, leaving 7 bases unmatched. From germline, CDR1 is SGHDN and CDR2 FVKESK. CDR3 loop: CASSYTTSGRYNEQFF. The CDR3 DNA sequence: TGTGCCAGCAGCTATACTACTAGCGGGAGATACAATGAGCAGTTCTTC.

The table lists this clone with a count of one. The CDR3 spells CASSLDRAYNEQFF. DNA for the CDR3: TGTGCCAGCAGCTTAGATCGAGCCTACAATGAGCAGTTCTTC. The genes are TRBV7-2 and TRBJ2-1; D remains unclear. This CDR3 has 14 amino acids. V was cut by 1 base and J by 2 bases, with 6 bases left in between. Germline CDR1 and CDR2: SGHTA and FQGNSA. Full variable domain (remainder filled in from reference TRBV7-2 and TRBJ2-1): GAGVSQSPSNKVTEKGKDVELRCDPISGHTALYWYRQSLGQGLEFLIYFQGNSAPDKSGLPSDRFSAERTGGSVSTLTIQRTQQEDSAVYLCASSLDRAYNEQFFGPGTRLTVL.

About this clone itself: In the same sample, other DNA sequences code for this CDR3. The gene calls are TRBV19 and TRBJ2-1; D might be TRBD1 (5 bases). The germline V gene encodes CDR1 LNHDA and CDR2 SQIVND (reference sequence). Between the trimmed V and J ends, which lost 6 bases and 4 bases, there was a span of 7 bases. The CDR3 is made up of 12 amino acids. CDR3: CASSPGYNEQFF. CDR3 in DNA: TGTGCCAGTAGCCCAGGGTACAATGAGCAGTTCTTC.

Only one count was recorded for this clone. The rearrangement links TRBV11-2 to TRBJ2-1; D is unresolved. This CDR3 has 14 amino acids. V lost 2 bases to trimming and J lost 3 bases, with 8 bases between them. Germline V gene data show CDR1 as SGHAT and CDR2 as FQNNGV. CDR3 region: CASSLLDNYNEQFF. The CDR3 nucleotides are TGTGCCAGCAGCTTATTAGACAACTACAATGAGCAGTTCTTC. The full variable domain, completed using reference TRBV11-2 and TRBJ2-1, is EAGVAQSPRYKIIEKRQSVAFWCNPISGHATLYWYQQILGQGPKLLIQFQNNGVVDDSQLPKDRFSAERLKGVDSTLKIQPAKLEDSAVYLCASSLLDNYNEQFFGPGTRLTVL.

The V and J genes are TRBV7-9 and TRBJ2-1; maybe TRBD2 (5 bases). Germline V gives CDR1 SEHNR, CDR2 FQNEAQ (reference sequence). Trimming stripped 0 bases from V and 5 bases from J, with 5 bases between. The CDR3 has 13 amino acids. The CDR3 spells CASSLAGDNEQFF. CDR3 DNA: TGTGCCAGCAGCTTAGCCGGGGACAATGAGCAGTTCTTC. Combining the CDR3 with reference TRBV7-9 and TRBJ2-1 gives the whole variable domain DTGVSQNPRHKITKRGQNVTFRCDPISEHNRLYWYRQTLGQGPEFLTYFQNEAQLEKSRLLSDRFSAERPKGSFSTLEIQRTEQGDSAMYLCASSLAGDNEQFFGPGTRLTVL.

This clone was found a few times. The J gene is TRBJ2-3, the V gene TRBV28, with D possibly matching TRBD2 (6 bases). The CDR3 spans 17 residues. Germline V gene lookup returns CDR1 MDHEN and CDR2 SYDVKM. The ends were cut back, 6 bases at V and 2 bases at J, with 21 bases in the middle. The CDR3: CASSPFRERVFTDTQYF. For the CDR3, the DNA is TGTGCCAGCAGCCCTTTTCGGGAGCGGGTTTTCACAGATACGCAGTATTTT.

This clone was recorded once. In DNA, the CDR3 is TGTGCCAGTAGTATGGGCTTCGGGGGATCCCACGAGCAGTACTTC. This translates into CASSMGFGGSHEQYF. The chain recombines TRBV19 with TRBJ2-7, with a possible D match to TRBD2 (6 bases). The CDR3 consists of 15 residues. Germline V CDR1 and CDR2: LNHDA, SQIVND (reference sequence). V was clipped by 3 bases and J by 5 bases, with 17 bases between them.

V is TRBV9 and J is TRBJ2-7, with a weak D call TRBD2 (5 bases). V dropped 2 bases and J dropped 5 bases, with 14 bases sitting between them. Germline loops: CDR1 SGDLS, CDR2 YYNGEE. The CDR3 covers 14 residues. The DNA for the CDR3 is TGTGCCAGCAGCGTGGGCCCGGGATGGAACGAGCAGTACTTC. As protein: CASSVGPGWNEQYF.

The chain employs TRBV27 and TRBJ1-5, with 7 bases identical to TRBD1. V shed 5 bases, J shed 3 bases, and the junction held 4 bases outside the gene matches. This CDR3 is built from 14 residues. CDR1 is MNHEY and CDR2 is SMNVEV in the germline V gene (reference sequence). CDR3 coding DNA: TGTGCCAGCAGTCACAGGGGACTCAATCAGCCCCAGCATTTT. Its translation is CASSHRGLNQPQHF.

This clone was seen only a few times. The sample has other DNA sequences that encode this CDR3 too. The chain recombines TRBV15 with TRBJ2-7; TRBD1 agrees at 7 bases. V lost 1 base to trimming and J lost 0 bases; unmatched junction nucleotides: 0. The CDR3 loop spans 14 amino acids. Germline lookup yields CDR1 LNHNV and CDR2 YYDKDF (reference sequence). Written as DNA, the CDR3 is TGTGCCACCAGCAGAGGGGACAGCTCCTACGAGCAGTACTTC. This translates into CATSRGDSSYEQYF.

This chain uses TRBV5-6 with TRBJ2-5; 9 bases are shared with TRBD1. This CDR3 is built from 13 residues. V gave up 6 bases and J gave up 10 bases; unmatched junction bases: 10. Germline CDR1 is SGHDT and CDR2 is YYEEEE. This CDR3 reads CASTAPDRGSQYF. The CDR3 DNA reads TGTGCCAGCACCGCCCCGGACAGGGGTAGCCAGTACTTC. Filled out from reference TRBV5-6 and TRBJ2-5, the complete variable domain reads DAGVTQSPTHLIKTRGQQVTLRCSPKSGHDTVSWYQQALGQGPQFIFQYYEEEERQRGNFPDRFSGHQFPNYSSELNVNALLLGDSALYLCASTAPDRGSQYFGPGTRLLVL.

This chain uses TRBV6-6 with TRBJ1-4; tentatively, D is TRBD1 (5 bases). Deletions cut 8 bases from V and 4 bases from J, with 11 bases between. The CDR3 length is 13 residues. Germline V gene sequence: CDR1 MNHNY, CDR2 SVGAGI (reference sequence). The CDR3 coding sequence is TGTGCCAGCGGGGCGGATCTTAATGAAAAACTGTTTTTT. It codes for CASGADLNEKLFF.

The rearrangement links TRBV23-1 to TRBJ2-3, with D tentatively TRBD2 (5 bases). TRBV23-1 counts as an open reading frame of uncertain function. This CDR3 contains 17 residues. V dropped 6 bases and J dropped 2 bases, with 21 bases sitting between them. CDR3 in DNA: TGCGCCAGCAGCCTCACGAGGGATCTTCTAACCACAGATACGCAGTATTTT. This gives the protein CASSLTRDLLTTDTQYF.

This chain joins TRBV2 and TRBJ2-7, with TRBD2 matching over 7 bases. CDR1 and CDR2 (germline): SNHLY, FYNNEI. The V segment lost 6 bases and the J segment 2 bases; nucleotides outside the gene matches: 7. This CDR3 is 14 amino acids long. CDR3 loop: CASRGTTTTYEQYF. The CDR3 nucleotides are TGTGCCAGCAGGGGGACTACGACGACCTACGAGCAGTACTTC. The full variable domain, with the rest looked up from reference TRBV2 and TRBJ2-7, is EPEVTQTPSHQVTQMGQEVILRCVPISNHLYFYWYRQILGQKVEFLVSFYNNEISEKSEIFDDQFSVERPDGSNFTLKIRSTKLEDSAMYFCASRGTTTTYEQYFGPGTRLTVT.

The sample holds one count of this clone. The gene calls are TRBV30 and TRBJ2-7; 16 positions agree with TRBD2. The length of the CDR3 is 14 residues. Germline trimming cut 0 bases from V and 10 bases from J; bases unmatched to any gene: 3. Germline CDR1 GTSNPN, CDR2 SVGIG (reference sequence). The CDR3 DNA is TGTGCCTGGAGTGTGGGACTAGCGGGAGGGCCTCAGTACTTC. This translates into CAWSVGLAGGPQYF.

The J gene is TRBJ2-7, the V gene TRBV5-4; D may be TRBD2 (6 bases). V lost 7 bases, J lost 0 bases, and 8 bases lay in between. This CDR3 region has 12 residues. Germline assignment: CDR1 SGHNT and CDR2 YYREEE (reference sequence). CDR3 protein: CASRGSSYEQYF. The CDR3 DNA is TGTGCCAGCCGGGGGAGCTCCTACGAGCAGTACTTC.

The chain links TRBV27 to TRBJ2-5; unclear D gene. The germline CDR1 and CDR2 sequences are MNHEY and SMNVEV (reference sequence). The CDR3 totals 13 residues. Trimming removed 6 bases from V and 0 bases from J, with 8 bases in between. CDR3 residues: CASRLWYQETQYF. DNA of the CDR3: TGTGCCAGCAGACTATGGTACCAAGAGACCCAGTACTTC.